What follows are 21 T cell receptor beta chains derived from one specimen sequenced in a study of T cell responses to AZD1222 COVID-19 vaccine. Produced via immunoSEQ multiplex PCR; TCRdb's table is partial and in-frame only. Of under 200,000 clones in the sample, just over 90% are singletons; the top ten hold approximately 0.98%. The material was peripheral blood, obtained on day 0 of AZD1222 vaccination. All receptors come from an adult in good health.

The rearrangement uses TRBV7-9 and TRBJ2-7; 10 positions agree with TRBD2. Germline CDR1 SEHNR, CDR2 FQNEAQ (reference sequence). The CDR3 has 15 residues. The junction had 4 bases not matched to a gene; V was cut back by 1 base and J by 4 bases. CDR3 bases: TGTGCCAGCAGCTTAGACGGGACTAGCGAGTACGAGCAGTACTTC. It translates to CASSLDGTSEYEQYF.

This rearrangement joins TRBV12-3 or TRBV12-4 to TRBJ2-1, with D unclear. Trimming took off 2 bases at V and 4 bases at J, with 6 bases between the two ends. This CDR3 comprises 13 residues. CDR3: CASSLRYYNEQFF. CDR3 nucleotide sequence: TGTGCCAGCAGTTTAAGATATTACAATGAGCAGTTCTTC.

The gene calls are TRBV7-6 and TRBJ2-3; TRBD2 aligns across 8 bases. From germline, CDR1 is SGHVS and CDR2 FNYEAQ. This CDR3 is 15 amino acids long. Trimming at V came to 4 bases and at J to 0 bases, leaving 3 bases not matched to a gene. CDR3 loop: CASSSERGSTDTQYF. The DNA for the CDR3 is TGTGCCAGCAGCTCCGAGCGGGGGAGCACAGATACGCAGTATTTT.

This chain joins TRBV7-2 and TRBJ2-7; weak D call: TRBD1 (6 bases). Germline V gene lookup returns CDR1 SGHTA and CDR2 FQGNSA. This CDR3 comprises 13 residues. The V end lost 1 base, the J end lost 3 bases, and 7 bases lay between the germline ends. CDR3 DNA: TGTGCCAGCAGCTTAGAGGACAGCTACGAGCAGTACTTC. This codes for CASSLEDSYEQYF.

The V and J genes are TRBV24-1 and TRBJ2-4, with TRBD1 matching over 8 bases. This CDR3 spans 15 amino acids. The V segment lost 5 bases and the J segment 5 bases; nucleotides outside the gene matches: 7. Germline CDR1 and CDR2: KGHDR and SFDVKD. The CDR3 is CATSAPTTGENIQYF. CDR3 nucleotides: TGTGCCACCAGTGCCCCGACGACAGGGGAAAACATTCAGTACTTC.

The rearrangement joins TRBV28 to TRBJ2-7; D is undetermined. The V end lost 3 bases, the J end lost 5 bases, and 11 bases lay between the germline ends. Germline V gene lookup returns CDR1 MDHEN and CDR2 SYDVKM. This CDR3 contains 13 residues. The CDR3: CASSFGVYDEQYF. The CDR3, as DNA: TGTGCCAGCAGTTTTGGGGTGTACGACGAGCAGTACTTC.

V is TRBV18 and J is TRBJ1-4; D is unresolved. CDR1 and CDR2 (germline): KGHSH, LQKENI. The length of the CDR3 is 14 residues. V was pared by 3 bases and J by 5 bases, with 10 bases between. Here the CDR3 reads CASSPATANEKLFF. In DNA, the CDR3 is TGTGCCAGCTCACCGGCGACCGCGAATGAAAAACTGTTTTTT.

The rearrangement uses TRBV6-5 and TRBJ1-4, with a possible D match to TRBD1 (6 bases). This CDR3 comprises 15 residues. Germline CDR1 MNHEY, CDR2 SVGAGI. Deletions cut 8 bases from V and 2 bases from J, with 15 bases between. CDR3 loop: CASATGRATNEKLFF. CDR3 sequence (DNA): TGTGCCAGCGCCACAGGGAGGGCCACTAATGAAAAACTGTTTTTT.

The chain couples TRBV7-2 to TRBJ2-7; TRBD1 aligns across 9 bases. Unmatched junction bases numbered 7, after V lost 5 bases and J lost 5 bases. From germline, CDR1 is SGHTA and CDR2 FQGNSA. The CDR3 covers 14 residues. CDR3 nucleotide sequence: TGTGCCAGCAGCACTCCGGACAGGGGCCACGAGCAGTACTTC. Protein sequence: CASSTPDRGHEQYF. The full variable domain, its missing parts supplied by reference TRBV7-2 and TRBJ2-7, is GAGVSQSPSNKVTEKGKDVELRCDPISGHTALYWYRQSLGQGLEFLIYFQGNSAPDKSGLPSDRFSAERTGGSVSTLTIQRTQQEDSAVYLCASSTPDRGHEQYFGPGTRLTVT.

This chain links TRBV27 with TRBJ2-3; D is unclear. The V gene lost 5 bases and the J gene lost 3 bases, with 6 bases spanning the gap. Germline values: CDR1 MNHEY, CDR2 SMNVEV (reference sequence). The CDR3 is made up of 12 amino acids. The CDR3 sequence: CASSPQTDTQYF. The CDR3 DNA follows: TGTGCCAGCAGTCCCCAGACAGATACGCAGTATTTT.

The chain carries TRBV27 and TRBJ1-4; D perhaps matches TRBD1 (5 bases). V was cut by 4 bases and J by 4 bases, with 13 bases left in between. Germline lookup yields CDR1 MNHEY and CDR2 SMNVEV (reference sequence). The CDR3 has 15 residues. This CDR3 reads CASSYRGSVNEKLFF. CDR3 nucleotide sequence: TGTGCCAGCAGTTATCGGGGGAGCGTTAATGAAAAACTGTTTTTT.

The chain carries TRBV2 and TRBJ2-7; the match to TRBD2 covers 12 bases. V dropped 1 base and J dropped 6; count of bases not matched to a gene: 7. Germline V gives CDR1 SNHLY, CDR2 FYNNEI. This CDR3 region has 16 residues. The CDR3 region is CASSEGLTSGSSEQYF. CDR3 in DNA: TGTGCCAGCAGTGAAGGGCTGACTAGCGGGAGTTCCGAGCAGTACTTC.

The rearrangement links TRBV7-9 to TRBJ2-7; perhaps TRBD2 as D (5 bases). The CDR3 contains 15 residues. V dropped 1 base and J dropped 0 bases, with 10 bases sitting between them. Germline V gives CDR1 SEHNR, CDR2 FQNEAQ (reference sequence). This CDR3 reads CASSLVMGSSYEQYF. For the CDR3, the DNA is TGTGCCAGCAGCTTAGTTATGGGGAGCTCCTACGAGCAGTACTTC.

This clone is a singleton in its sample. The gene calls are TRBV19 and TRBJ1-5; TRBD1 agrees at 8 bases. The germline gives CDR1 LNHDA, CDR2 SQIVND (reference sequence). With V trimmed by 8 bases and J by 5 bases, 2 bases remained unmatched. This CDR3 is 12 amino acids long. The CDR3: CASDRGYQPQHF. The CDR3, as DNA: TGTGCCAGTGACAGGGGTTATCAGCCCCAGCATTTT.

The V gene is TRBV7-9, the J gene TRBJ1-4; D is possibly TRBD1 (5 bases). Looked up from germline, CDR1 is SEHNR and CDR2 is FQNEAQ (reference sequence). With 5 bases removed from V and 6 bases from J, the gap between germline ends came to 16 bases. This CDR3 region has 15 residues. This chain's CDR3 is CASSPTASPDEKLFF. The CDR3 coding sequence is TGTGCCAGCAGCCCGACAGCCTCCCCCGATGAAAAACTGTTTTTT. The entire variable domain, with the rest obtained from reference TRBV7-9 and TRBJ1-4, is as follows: DTGVSQNPRHKITKRGQNVTFRCDPISEHNRLYWYRQTLGQGPEFLTYFQNEAQLEKSRLLSDRFSAERPKGSFSTLEIQRTEQGDSAMYLCASSPTASPDEKLFFGSGTQLSVL.

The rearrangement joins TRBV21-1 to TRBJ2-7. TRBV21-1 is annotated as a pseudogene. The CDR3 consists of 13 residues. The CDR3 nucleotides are TGTGCCAGAGGCCGGGACCCAACCAACGAGCAGTACTTC. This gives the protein CARGRDPTNEQYF.

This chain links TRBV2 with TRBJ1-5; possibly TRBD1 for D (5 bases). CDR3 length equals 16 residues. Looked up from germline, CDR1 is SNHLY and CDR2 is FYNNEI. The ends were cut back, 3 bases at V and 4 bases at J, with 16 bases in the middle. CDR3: CASSDAGPGPNQPQHF. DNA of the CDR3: TGTGCCAGCAGTGACGCCGGGCCAGGGCCGAATCAGCCCCAGCATTTT.

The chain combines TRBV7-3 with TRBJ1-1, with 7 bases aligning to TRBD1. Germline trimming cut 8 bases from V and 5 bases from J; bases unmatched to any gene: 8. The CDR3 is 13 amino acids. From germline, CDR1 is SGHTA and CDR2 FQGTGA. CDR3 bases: TGTGCCAGCGGCGAACAGGGGAGGACTGAAGCTTTCTTT. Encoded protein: CASGEQGRTEAFF.

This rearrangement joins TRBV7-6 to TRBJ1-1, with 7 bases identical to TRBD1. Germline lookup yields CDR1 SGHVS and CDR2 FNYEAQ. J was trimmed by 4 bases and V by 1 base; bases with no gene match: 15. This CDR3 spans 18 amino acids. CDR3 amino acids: CASSLGIGQVTAGTEAFF. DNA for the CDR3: TGTGCCAGCAGCTTAGGGATAGGACAGGTCACGGCGGGCACTGAAGCTTTCTTT.

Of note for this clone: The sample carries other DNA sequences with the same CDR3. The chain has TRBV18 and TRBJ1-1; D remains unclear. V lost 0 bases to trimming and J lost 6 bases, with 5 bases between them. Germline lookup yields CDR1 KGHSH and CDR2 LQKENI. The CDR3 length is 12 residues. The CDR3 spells CASSPPGAEAFF. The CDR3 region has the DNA TGTGCCAGCTCACCACCAGGAGCTGAAGCTTTCTTT.

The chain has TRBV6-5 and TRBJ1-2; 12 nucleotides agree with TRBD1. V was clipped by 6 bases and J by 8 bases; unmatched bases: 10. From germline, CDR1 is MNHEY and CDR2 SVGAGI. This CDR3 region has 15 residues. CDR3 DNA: TGTGCCAGCAGCCCAGAGGGACAGGGGGCGCGAGGCTACACCTTC. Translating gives CASSPEGQGARGYTF.